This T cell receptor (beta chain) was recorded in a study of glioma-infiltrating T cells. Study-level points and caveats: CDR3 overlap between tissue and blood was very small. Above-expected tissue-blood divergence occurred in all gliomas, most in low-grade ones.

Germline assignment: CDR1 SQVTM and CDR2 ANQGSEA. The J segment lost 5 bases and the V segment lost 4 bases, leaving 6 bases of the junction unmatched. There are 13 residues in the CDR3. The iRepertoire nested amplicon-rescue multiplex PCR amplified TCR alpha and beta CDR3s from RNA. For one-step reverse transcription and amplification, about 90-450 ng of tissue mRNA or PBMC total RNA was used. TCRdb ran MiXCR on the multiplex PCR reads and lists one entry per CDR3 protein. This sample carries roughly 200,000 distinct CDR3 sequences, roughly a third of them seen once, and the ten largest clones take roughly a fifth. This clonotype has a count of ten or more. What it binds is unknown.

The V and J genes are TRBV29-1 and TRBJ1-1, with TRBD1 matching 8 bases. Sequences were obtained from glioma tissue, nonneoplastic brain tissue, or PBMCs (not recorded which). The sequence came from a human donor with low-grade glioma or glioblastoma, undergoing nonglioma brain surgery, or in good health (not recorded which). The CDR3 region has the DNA TGCAGCGTTGTGGCAGGGGGCCTTACTGAAGCTTTCTTT. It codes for CSVVAGGLTEAFF.